This TCR beta chain was captured in a study of blood T cell repertoires in COVID-19 (dated by TCRdb to 2018 to 2020). For context, the study as a whole: The collaborator samples originated in the United States, Italy and Spain and spanned the acute and convalescent phases of COVID-19. The material from the prospective study consisted of cDNA or gDNA derived from T cells, B-cell-depleted T cells, or PBMCs. Deeply sampled blood TCRbeta repertoires from subjects exposed to, actively infected with, or recovered from COVID-19 were included in the dataset. The repertoires were released in a freely available public database intended as a resource for research on the immune response to SARS-CoV-2. The samples were drawn from two sources: the first 160 participants of the ongoing ImmuneRACE study, and 1,200 or so subjects contributed by 6 global collaborators. Nearly every sample came with metadata listing a de-identified subject ID, COVID-19 status, age in years and sex. HLA class I and class II types, where available, came from metadata supplied by the sample provider rather than from assay-based typing.

TCRbeta CDR3 regions were amplified from genomic DNA by means of the immunoSEQ Assay, a bias-controlled multiplex PCR. Regarding the original processing steps: Nucleated cell counts per sample were estimated from amplification of reference gene primers within the assay. To quantify the absolute abundance of each unique TCRbeta CDR3 rearrangement, sequence reads were collapsed and filtered. For each sample, productive Simpson clonality was calculated as the square root of Simpson's diversity index over productive rearrangements. The source is immuneACCESS, and TCRdb retained only in-frame sequences with V and J called. Part of the clones is not carried over; for the studies checked, unresolved V genes explain less than half of this, and the remainder is unexplained. V and J calls plus clone size are reproduced from that table; the DNA served to infer D and trimming. This sample lists approximately 440,000 clones; 90% were detected once. Jointly, the top ten make up more than 0.55% of the sample.

Results the study describes overall, beyond this receptor: Clinical and demographic metadata were provided uncurated, with the amount varying by source and participant.

The CDR3 has 15 amino acids, counting the end cysteine and phenylalanine. Only the CDR3 DNA is retained, 45 bases long and in frame from the first base. CDR1 and CDR2 (SGHNT, YYREEE) derive from the germline V gene (reference sequence). Germline trimming: 4 bases from V, 0 bases from J; junction bases outside gene matches: 7. Concerning this clone: Its antigen specificity is not known. No per-base quality is available; no much larger clone lies one base away.

Enrolling through a virtual design, the prospective study's participants ranged in age from roughly 18 to 89 years and lived across 24 United States geographic areas. In the prospective study, cohorts were assigned on the basis of participant-reported clinical history obtained from a screening survey and a study questionnaire. ImmuneRACE Cohort 3 recovered participants were defined by two consecutive negative NP/OP PCR tests, healthcare professional clearance, or symptom resolution. Each participant in the prospective study had whole blood, serum and a nasopharyngeal or oropharyngeal swab collected by mobile phlebotomists. Prospective study participants could optionally give additional blood draws and questionnaires over an approximately two-month period. Before DNA extraction, prospective study blood samples were shipped either frozen or at room temperature.

The clonotype was recovered from a young man who had recovered from COVID-19. Sequencing was performed on PBMCs or T cells enriched from blood (not recorded which). The chain is assembled from TRBV5-4 and TRBJ2-7, with 7 middle bases fitting TRBD1. The CDR3 is CASSSRTGASYEQYF. In nucleotide form, the sequence is TGTGCCAGCAGCAGCCGGACAGGAGCCTCCTACGAGCAGTACTTC.